This TCR beta chain was captured by sequencing in a study of CD8 T cells in Susac syndrome. The table lists this clonotype with a count of one. Healthy donors served as the controls. They were matched for age and sex. The TEMRA cells underwent FACS enrichment, while the CD8+ and CD4+ T cells underwent negative isolation. The CDR3 has 14 amino acids. When the RNA was reverse transcribed, random hexamers were used with an input of 0.5 to 1 ug. The TCR beta CDR3 was amplified by immunoSEQ multiplex PCR across 54 Vbeta, 13 Jbeta. TCRdb re-called the immunoSEQ multiplex PCR reads with MiXCR, one entry per CDR3 protein. The sample lists some 130,000 distinct CDR3 sequences, around 96% occurring once.

The specimen was CD4+ T cells from PBMCs. The rearrangement joins TRBV21-1 to TRBJ2-7. TRBV21-1 represents a pseudogene. This clonotype was obtained from a human donor in good health. The DNA for the CDR3 is TGTGCCAGCAGCAAAGAGAAAGGCTCCTACGAGCAGTACTTC. This encodes CASSKEKGSYEQYF.